This T cell receptor beta chain came from a study of blood T cell repertoires in COVID-19. In the study overall: Material from acute and convalescent COVID-19 was sourced from the United States, Italy and Spain.

The germline V gene has CDR1 SGHVS and CDR2 FQNEAQ. The CDR3 covers 13 residues. The V gene end was trimmed by 1 base and the J gene end by 10 bases; junction bases not matched to a gene: 2. As originally analysed: Quantification of nucleated cells was approximated via reference gene primer amplification. The method was immunoSEQ multiplex PCR; TCRdb's version includes in-frame clones alone and lacks a portion of them. The V and J calls and clone size come from that table; D and trimming were worked out from the DNA. The sample consists of approximately 220,000 clones, 80% to 90% of them appearing once.

The chain joins TRBV7-8 to TRBJ2-1; 9 nucleotides align to TRBD2. This clonotype was sampled from a woman between 40 and 55 years old with acute COVID-19. The sample was PBMCs or T cells enriched from blood (not recorded which). CDR3 DNA sequence: TGTGCCAGCAGCTTAGATCTAGCGGGAGAGCAGTTCTTC. The encoded protein is CASSLDLAGEQFF.